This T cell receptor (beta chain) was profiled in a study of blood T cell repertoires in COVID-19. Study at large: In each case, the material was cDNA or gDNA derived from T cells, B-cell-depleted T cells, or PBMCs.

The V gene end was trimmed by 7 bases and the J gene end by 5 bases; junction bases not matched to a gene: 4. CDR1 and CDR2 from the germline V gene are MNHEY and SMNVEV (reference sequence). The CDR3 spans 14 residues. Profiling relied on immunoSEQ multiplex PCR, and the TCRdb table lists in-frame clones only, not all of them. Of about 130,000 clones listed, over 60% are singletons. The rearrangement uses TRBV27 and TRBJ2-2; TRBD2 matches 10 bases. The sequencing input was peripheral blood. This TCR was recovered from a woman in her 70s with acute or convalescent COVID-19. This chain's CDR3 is CASNLSGGTGELFF. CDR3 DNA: TGTGCCAGCAACCTTAGCGGGGGGACCGGGGAGCTGTTTTTT.